This record concerns one TCR beta chain sequence. CDR1 and CDR2 from the germline V gene are SGHDT and YYEEEE. The CDR3 spans 17 residues. J lost 7 bases, V lost 0 bases, and 14 bases had no gene match. This sample is part of a study of blood T cell repertoires in COVID-19. Study overall: Sources were T cells, B-cell-depleted T cells, or PBMCs; the material itself was cDNA or gDNA.

Donors of Cohort 3 who recovered were those that had two negative PCRs, clearance, or symptom resolution. Original processing methods: Nucleated cell number was recorded as an estimate derived from reference gene primer amplification. Sequencing was performed with immunoSEQ multiplex PCR; in TCRdb, only in-frame clones are kept and a portion is missing. Clonal size and the V and J genes are those of that table, whereas D and trimming came from the DNA. The sample includes some 260,000 clones, about nine tenths of them seen just once. Source material: PBMCs or T cells enriched from blood (not recorded which). The receptor was derived from a man aged 35 to 55 who had recovered from COVID-19. The rearrangement uses TRBV5-6 and TRBJ1-2, with 8 nucleotides matching TRBD1. The DNA of the CDR3 is TGTGCCAGCAGCTTGGGAGTATTTGGGCAGGGGGCATCTGGCTACACCTTC. Amino acids: CASSLGVFGQGASGYTF. The variable domain in full, completed from reference TRBV5-6 and TRBJ1-2, reads DAGVTQSPTHLIKTRGQQVTLRCSPKSGHDTVSWYQQALGQGPQFIFQYYEEEERQRGNFPDRFSGHQFPNYSSELNVNALLLGDSALYLCASSLGVFGQGASGYTFGSGTRLTVV.